This TCR beta chain was identified during a study of T-cell reconstitution after alpha-beta-depleted transplantation in children. The CDR3 has 12 amino acids. The germline V gene encodes CDR1 MDHEN and CDR2 SYDVKM. The ends lost 10 bases at V and 6 bases at J; junction bases unmatched: 5. Preparation of the TCRbeta library used unique molecular identifiers. One entry per CDR3 protein results from TCRdb running MiXCR on the PCR reads. The table records a few hundred thousand distinct CDR3 sequences, roughly 13% of them present only once. The TCR originated in a male patient younger than 18 who had a stem cell transplant for acute myeloid leukemia, so the T cells may come from the graft donor. Sequenced material: PBMCs, mostly from graft donor cells, taken 360 days after TCRalphabeta/CD19-depleted stem cell transplant. This sequence joins TRBV28 and TRBJ2-2, with 7 bases fitting TRBD1. The DNA of the CDR3 is TGTGCCACCCGACAGGGAGCCGGGGAGCTGTTTTTT. Translation: CATRQGAGELFF.